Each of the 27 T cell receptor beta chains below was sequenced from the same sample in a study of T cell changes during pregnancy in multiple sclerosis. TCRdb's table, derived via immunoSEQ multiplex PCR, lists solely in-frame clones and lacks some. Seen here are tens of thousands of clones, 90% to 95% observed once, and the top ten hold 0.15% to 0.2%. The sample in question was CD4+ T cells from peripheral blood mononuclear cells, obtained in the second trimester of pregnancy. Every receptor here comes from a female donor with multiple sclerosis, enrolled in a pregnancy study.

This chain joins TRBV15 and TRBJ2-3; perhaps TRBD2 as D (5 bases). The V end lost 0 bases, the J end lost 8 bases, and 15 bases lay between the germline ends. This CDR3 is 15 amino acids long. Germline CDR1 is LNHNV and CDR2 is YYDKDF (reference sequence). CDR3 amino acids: CATSRDMVIGVTQYF. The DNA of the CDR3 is TGTGCCACCAGCAGAGACATGGTAATCGGGGTTACGCAGTATTTT.

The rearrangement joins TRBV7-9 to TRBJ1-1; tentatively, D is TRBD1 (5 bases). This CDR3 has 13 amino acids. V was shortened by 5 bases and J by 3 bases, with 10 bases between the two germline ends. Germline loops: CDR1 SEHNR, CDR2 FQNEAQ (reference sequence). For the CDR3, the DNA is TGTGCCAGCAGCCTAGTAGGGGACACTGAAGCTTTCTTT. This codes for CASSLVGDTEAFF. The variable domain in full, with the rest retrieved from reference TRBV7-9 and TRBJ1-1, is DTGVSQNPRHKITKRGQNVTFRCDPISEHNRLYWYRQTLGQGPEFLTYFQNEAQLEKSRLLSDRFSAERPKGSFSTLEIQRTEQGDSAMYLCASSLVGDTEAFFGQGTRLTVV.

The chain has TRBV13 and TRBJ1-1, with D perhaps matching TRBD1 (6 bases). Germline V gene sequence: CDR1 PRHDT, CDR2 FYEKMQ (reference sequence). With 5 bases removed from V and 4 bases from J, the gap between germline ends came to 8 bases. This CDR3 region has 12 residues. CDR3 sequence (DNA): TGTGCCAGCAGCCCCAGGGGCACTGAAGCTTTCTTT. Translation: CASSPRGTEAFF.

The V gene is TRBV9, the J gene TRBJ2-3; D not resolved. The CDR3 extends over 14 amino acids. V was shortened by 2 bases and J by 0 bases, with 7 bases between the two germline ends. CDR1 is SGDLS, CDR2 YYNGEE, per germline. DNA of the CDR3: TGTGCCAGCAGCGTCTTTCCTAGCACAGATACGCAGTATTTT. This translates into CASSVFPSTDTQYF. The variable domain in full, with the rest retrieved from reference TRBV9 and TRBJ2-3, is DSGVTQTPKHLITATGQRVTLRCSPRSGDLSVYWYQQSLDQGLQFLIQYYNGEERAKGNILERFSAQQFPDLHSELNLSSLELGDSALYFCASSVFPSTDTQYFGPGTRLTVL.

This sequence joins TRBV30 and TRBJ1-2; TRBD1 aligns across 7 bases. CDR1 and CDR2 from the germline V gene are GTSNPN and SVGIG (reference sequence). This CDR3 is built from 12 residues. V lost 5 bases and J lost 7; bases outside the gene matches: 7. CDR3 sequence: CAWQTGRRGYTF. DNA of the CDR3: TGTGCCTGGCAGACAGGGCGACGTGGCTACACCTTC.

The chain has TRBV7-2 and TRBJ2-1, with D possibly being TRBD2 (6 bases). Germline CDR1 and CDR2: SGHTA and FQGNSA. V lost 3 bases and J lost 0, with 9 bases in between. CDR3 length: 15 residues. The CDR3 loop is CASSFSGLSYNEQFF. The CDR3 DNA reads TGTGCCAGCAGCTTTAGCGGCCTCTCCTACAATGAGCAGTTCTTC.

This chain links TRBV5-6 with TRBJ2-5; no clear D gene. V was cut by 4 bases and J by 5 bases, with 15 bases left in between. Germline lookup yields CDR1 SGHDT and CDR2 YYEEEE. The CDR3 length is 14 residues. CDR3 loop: CASSPGSTMETQYF. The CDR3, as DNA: TGTGCCAGCAGCCCAGGTTCGACAATGGAGACCCAGTACTTC. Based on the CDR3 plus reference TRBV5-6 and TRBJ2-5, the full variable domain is DAGVTQSPTHLIKTRGQQVTLRCSPKSGHDTVSWYQQALGQGPQFIFQYYEEEERQRGNFPDRFSGHQFPNYSSELNVNALLLGDSALYLCASSPGSTMETQYFGPGTRLLVL.

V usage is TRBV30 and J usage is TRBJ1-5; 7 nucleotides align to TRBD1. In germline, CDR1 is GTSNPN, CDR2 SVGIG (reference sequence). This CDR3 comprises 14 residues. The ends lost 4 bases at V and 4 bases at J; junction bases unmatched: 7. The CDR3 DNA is TGTGCCTGGACCCCCGGGACAGCTAATCAGCCCCAGCATTTT. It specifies CAWTPGTANQPQHF. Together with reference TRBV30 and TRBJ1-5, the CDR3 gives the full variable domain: SQTIHQWPATLVQPVGSPLSLECTVEGTSNPNLYWYRQAAGRGLQLLFYSVGIGQISSEVPQNLSASRPQDRQFILSSKKLLLSDSGFYLCAWTPGTANQPQHFGDGTRLSIL.

The CDR3 loop is CASSLALDRGEQYF. CDR3 DNA sequence: TGCGCCAGCAGCTTGGCCCTGGATAGAGGCGAGCAGTACTTC. The chain couples TRBV5-1 to TRBJ2-7; no clear D. Germline V lookup: CDR1 SGHRS, CDR2 YFSETQ. Between the trimmed V and J ends, which lost 0 bases and 6 bases, there was a span of 13 bases. CDR3 length equals 14 residues. The full variable domain, its missing parts supplied by reference TRBV5-1 and TRBJ2-7, is KAGVTQTPRYLIKTRGQQVTLSCSPISGHRSVSWYQQTPGQGLQFLFEYFSETQRNKGNFPGRFSGRQFSNSRSEMNVSTLELGDSALYLCASSLALDRGEQYFGPGTRLTVT.

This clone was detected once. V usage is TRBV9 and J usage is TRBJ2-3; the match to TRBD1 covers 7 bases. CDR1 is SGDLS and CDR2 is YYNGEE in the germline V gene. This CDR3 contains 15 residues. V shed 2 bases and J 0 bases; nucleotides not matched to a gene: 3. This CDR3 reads CASSVEQGSTDTQYF. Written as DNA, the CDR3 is TGTGCCAGCAGCGTGGAACAGGGGAGCACAGATACGCAGTATTTT.

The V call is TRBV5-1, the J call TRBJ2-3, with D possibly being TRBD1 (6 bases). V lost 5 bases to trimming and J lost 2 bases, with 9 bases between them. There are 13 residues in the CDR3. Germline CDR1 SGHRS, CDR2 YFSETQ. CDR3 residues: CASRGQNTDTQYF. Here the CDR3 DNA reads TGCGCCAGCAGAGGACAGAACACAGATACGCAGTATTTT.

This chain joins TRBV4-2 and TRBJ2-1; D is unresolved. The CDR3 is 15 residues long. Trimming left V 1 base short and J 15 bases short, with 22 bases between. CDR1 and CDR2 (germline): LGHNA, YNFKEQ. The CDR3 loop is CASSQAEGDRVRLFF. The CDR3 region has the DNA TGTGCCAGCAGCCAAGCTGAAGGCGACCGGGTCCGGCTGTTCTTC.

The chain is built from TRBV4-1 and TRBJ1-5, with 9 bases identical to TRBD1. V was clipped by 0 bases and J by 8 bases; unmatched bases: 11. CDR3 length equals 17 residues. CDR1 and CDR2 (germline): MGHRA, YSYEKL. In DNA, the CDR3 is TGCGCCAGCAGCCAAGATGGGTTTGGACAGGGGCCTGAGCCCCAGCATTTT. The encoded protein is CASSQDGFGQGPEPQHF.

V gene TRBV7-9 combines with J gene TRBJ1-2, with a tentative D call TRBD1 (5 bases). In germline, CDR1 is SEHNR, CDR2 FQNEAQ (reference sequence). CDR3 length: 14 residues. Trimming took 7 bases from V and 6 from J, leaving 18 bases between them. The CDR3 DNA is TGTGCCAGCACCCCTGGGACTTCTAGGGATGGCTACACCTTC. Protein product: CASTPGTSRDGYTF.

CDR3 DNA sequence: TGTGCCAGCAGTGAAGTAGGGACAGGGAACAATCAGCCCCAGCATTTT. Protein sequence: CASSEVGTGNNQPQHF. The rearrangement links TRBV6-1 to TRBJ1-5, with TRBD1 matching 9 bases. With 1 base clipped from V and 3 bases from J, the junction kept 4 bases outside the gene matches. This CDR3 comprises 16 residues. Germline CDR1 reads MNHNS; CDR2 reads SASEGT.

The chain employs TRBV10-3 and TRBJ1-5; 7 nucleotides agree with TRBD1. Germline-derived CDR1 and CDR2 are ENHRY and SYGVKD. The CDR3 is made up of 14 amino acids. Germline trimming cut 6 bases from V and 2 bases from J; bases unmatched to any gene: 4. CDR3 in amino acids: CAISAGQGNQPQHF. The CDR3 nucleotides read TGTGCCATCAGCGCCGGACAGGGCAATCAGCCCCAGCATTTT.

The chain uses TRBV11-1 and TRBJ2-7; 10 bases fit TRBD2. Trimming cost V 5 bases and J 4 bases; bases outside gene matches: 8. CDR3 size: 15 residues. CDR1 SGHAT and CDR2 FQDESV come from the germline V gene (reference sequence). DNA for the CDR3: TGTGCCAGCAGCGCCCTACTAGCGGGACCGTACGAGCAGTACTTC. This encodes CASSALLAGPYEQYF.

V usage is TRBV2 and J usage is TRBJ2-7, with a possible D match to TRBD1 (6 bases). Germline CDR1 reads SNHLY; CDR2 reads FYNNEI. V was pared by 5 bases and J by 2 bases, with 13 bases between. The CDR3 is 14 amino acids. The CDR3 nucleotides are TGTGCCAGCAGTCGACTCAGGGGACCCTACGAGCAGTACTTC. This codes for CASSRLRGPYEQYF.

CDR3 loop: CASSLTGTGTSGANVLTF. CDR3 in DNA: TGCGCCAGCAGCTTGACCGGGACAGGGACGTCGGGGGCCAACGTCCTGACTTTC. The chain combines TRBV5-1 with TRBJ2-6; TRBD1 aligns across 9 bases. V gave up 1 base and J gave up 4 bases; unmatched junction bases: 9. The CDR3 has 18 residues. Per germline, CDR1 SGHRS and CDR2 YFSETQ.

The CDR3 sequence: CASSFSGYSNQPQHF. In DNA form, the CDR3 reads TGTGCCAGCAGTTTTTCGGGGTATAGCAATCAGCCCCAGCATTTT. V and J are TRBV27 and TRBJ1-5; no firm D call. V lost 3 bases to trimming and J lost 0 bases, with 9 bases between them. The V gene's germline CDR1 is MNHEY and CDR2 SMNVEV (reference sequence). The CDR3 extends over 15 amino acids.

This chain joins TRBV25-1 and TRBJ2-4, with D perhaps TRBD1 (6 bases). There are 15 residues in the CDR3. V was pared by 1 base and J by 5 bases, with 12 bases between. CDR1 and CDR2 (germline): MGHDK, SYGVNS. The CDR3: CASSELQGGQNIQYF. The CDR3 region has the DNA TGTGCCAGCAGTGAATTACAGGGTGGTCAAAACATTCAGTACTTC.

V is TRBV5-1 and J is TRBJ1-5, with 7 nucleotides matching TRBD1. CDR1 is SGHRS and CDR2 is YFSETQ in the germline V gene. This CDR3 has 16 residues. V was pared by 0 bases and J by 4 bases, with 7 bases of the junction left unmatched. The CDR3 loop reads CASSLGQGLENQPQHF. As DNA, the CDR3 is TGCGCCAGCAGCTTGGGACAGGGTCTGGAGAATCAGCCCCAGCATTTT.

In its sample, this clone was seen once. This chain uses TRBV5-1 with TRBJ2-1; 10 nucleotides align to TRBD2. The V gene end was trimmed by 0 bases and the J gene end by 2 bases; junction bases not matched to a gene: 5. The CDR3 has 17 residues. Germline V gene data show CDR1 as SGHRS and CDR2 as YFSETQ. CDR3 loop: CASSLGIAGGTYNEQFF. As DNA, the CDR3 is TGCGCCAGCAGCTTGGGAATAGCGGGAGGTACCTACAATGAGCAGTTCTTC.

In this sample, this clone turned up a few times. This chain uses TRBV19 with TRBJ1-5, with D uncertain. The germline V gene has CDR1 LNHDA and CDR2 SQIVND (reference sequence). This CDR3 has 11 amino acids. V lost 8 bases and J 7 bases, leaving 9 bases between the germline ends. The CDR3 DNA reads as TGTGCCAGTGGAGGGATCCAGCCCCAGCATTTT. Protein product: CASGGIQPQHF.

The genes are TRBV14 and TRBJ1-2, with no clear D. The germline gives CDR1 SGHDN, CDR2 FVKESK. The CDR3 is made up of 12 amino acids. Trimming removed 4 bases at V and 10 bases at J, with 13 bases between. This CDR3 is CASSPHDRFYTF. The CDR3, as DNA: TGTGCCAGCAGCCCTCACGATCGGTTCTACACCTTC.

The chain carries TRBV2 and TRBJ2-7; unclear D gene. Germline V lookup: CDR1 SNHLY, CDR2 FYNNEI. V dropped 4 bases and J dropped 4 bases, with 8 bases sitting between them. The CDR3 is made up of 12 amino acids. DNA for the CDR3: TGTGCCAGCAGTGCGACACCATACGAGCAGTACTTC. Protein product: CASSATPYEQYF. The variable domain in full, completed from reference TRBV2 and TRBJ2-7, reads EPEVTQTPSHQVTQMGQEVILRCVPISNHLYFYWYRQILGQKVEFLVSFYNNEISEKSEIFDDQFSVERPDGSNFTLKIRSTKLEDSAMYFCASSATPYEQYFGPGTRLTVT.

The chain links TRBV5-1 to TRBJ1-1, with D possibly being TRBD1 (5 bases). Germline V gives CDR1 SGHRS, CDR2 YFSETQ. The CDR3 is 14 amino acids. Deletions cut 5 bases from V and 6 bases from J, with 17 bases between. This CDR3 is CASRSDTGLAEAFF. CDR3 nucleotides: TGCGCCAGCAGATCGGATACAGGACTAGCTGAAGCTTTCTTT.